The sequence of this T cell receptor beta chain was determined in a study of cytomegalovirus exposure and HLA in healthy donors. The PCR had 60 Vbeta and 13 Jbeta primers. This table comes from immunoSEQ multiplex PCR, and its TCRdb copy is limited to in-frame clones, with some not included. The sample data list under 90,000 clones. A remark on this clone: The antigen remains undetermined.

Whole-study results and caveats: Cytomegalovirus-associated status was assigned to around 160 TCR beta chains. Sequencing artifact likely explains a cluster of highly shared sequence variants.

From germline, CDR1 is SGHNT and CDR2 YYREEE (reference sequence). Trimming pared 3 bases from V and 6 bases from J, leaving 9 bases between. This CDR3 spans 13 amino acids. The material sequenced was PBMCs. This clonotype was obtained from a female donor in good health and CMV-seropositive. The chain links TRBV5-4 to TRBJ2-2; D gene ambiguous. CDR3 nucleotides: TGTGCCAGCAGCTCCAGGCAGGCCGGGGAGCTGTTTTTT. It specifies CASSSRQAGELFF.